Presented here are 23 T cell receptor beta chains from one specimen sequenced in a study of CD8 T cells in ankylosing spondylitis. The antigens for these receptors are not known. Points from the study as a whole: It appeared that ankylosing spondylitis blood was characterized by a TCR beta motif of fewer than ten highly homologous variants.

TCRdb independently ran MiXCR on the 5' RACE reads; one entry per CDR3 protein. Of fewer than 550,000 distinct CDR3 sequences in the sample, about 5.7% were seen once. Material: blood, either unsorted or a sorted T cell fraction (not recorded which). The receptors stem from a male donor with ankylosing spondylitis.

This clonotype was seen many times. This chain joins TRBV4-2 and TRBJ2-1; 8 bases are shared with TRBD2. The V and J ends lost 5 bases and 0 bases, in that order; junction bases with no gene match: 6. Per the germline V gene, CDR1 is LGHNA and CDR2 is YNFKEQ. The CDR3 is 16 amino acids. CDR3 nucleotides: TGTGCCAGCAGCTATCGACTAGCGAGCTCCTACAATGAGCAGTTCTTC. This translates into CASSYRLASSYNEQFF.

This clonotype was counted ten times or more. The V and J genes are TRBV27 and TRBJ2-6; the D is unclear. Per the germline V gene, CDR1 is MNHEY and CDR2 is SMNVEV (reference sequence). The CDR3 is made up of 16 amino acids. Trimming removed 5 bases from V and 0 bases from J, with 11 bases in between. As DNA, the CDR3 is TGTGCCAGCAGTCCCGTCCTAGGCTCTGGGGCCAACGTCCTGACTTTC. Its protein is CASSPVLGSGANVLTF.

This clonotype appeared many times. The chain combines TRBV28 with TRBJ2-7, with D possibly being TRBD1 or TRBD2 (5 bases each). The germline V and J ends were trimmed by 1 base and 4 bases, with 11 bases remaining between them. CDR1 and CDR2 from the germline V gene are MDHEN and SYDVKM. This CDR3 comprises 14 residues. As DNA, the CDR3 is TGTGCCAGCAGTTTATCGGGGCAGACGTACGAGCAGTACTTC. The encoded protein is CASSLSGQTYEQYF.

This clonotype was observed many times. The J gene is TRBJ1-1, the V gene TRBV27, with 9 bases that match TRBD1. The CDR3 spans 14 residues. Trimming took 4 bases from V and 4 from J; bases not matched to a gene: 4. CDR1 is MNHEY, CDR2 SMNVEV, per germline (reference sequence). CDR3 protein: CASSWTGASTEAFF. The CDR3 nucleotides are TGTGCCAGCAGTTGGACAGGGGCGAGCACTGAAGCTTTCTTT.

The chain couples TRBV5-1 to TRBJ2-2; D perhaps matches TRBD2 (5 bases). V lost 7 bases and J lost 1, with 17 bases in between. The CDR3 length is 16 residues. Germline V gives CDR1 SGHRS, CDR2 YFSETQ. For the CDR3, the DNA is TGCGCCAGCCGCGCGGACTCGAATTTGAACACCGGGGAGCTGTTTTTT. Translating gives CASRADSNLNTGELFF.

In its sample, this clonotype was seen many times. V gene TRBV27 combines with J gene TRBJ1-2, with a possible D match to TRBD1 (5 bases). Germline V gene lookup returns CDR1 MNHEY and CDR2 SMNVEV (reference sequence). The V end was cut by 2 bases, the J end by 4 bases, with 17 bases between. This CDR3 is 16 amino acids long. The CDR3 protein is CASSLRQGGTFYGYTF. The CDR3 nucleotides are TGTGCCAGCAGTTTAAGGCAGGGAGGAACCTTCTATGGCTACACCTTC.

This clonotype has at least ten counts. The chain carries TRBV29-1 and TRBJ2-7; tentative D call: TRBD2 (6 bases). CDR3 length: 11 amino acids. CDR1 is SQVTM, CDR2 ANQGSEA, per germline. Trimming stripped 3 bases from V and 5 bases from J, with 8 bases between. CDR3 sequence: CSVEGGNEQYF. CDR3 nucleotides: TGCAGCGTTGAGGGGGGAAACGAGCAGTACTTC.

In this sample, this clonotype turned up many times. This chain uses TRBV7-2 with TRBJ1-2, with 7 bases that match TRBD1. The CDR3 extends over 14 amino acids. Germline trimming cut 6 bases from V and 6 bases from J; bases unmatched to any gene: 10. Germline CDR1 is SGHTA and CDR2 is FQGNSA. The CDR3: CASRSDRSVHGYTF. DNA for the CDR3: TGTGCCAGCAGGTCGGACAGGTCGGTCCATGGCTACACCTTC.

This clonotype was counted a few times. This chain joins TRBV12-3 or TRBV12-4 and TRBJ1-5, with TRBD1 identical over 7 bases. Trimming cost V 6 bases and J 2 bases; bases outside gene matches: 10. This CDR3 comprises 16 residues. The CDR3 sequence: CASRATGTLGNQPQHF. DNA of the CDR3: TGTGCCAGCAGGGCGACAGGGACCTTGGGCAATCAGCCCCAGCATTTT.

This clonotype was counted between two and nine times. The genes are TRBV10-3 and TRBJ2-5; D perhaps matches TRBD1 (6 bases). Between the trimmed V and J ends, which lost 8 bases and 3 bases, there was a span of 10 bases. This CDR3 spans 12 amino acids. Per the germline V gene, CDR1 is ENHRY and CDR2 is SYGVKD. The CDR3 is CAIGQRKETQYF. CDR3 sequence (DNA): TGTGCCATCGGACAGCGTAAAGAGACCCAGTACTTC.

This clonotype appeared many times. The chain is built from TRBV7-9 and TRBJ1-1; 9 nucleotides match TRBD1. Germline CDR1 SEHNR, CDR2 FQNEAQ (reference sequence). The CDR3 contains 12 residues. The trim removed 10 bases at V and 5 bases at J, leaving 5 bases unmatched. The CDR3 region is CAIGQGRTEAFF. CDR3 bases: TGTGCCATCGGACAGGGGCGGACTGAAGCTTTCTTT.

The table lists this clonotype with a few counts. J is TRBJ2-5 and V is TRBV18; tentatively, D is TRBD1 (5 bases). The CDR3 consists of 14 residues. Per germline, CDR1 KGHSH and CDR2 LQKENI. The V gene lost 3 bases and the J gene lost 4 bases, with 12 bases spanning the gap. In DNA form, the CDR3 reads TGTGCCAGCTCACCTCACCAGGGTGGAGAGACCCAGTACTTC. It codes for CASSPHQGGETQYF.

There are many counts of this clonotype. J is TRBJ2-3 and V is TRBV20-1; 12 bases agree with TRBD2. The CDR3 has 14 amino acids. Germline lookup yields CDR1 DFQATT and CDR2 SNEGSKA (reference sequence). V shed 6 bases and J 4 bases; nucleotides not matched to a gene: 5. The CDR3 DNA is TGCAGTGCCCCGACTAGCGGGAGTTCAGATACGCAGTATTTT. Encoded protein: CSAPTSGSSDTQYF.

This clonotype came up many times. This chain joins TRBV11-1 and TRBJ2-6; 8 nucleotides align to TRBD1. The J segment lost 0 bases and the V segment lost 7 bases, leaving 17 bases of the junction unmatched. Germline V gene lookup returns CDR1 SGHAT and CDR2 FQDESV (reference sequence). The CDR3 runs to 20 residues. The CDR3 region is CASTEGRTGPPYSGANVLTF. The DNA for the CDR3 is TGTGCCAGCACCGAGGGAAGGACAGGGCCCCCTTACTCTGGGGCCAACGTCCTGACTTTC.

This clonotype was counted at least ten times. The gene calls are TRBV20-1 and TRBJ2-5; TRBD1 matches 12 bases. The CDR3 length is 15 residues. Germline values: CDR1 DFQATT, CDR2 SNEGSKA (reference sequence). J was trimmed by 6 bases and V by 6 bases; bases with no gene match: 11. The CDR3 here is CSAPTGTGGGKTQYF. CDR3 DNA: TGCAGTGCCCCAACGGGGACAGGGGGCGGGAAGACCCAGTACTTC.

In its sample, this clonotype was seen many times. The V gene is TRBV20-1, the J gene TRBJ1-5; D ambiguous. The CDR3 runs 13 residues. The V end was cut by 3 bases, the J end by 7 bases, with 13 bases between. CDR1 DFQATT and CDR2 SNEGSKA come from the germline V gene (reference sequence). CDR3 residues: CSASFTAGQPQHF. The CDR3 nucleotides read TGCAGTGCTAGCTTTACGGCGGGACAGCCCCAGCATTTT.

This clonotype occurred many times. CDR3 bases: TGCAGTGCTAGAGGAGGGGTCGGGGTCTACGAGCAGTACTTC. Residues: CSARGGVGVYEQYF. V gene TRBV20-1 combines with J gene TRBJ2-7; the D gene could be TRBD1 or TRBD2 (5 bases each). The V end was cut by 1 base, the J end by 3 bases, with 13 bases between. CDR1 is DFQATT, CDR2 SNEGSKA, per germline (reference sequence). The CDR3 runs 14 residues.

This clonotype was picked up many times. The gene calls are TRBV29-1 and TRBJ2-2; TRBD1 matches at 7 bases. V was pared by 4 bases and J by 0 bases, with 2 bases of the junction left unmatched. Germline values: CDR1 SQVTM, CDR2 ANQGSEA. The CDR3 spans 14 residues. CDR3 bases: TGCAGCGTTGTCAGGGGGACGAACACCGGGGAGCTGTTTTTT. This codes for CSVVRGTNTGELFF.

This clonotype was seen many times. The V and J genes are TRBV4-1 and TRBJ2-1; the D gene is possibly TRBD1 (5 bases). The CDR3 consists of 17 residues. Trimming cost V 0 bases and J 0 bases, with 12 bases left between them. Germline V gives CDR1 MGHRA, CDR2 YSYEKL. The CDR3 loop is CASSQEKLGDSYNEQFF. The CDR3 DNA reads TGCGCCAGCAGCCAAGAGAAGTTAGGGGACTCCTACAATGAGCAGTTCTTC.

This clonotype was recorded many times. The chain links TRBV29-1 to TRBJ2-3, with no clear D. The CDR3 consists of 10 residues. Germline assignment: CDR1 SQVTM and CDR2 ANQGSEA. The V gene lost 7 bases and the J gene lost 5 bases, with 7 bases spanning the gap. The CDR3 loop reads CSAGGDTQYF. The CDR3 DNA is TGCAGCGCAGGTGGAGATACGCAGTATTTT.

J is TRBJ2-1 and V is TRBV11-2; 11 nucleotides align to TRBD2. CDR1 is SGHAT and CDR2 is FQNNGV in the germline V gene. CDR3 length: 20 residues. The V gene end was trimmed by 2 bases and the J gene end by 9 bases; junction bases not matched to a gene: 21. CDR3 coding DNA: TGTGCCAGCAGCTTAAGTGTTCCCGGGACTAGCGGACCTGGCATTCGTGAGCAGTTCTTC. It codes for CASSLSVPGTSGPGIREQFF. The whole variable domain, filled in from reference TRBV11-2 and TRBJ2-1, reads EAGVAQSPRYKIIEKRQSVAFWCNPISGHATLYWYQQILGQGPKLLIQFQNNGVVDDSQLPKDRFSAERLKGVDSTLKIQPAKLEDSAVYLCASSLSVPGTSGPGIREQFFGPGTRLTVL.

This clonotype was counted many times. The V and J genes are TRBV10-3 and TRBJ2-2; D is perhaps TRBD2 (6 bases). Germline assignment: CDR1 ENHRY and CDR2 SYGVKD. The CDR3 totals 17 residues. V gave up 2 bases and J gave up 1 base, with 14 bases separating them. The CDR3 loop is CAISEVEGRMNTGELFF. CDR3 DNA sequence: TGTGCCATCAGTGAGGTCGAGGGGAGGATGAACACCGGGGAGCTGTTTTTT.

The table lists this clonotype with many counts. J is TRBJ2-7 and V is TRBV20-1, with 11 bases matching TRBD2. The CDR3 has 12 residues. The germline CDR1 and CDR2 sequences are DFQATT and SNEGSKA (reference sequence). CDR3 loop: CSLTSGDYEQYF. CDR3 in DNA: TGCAGCCTGACTAGCGGGGACTACGAGCAGTACTTC.